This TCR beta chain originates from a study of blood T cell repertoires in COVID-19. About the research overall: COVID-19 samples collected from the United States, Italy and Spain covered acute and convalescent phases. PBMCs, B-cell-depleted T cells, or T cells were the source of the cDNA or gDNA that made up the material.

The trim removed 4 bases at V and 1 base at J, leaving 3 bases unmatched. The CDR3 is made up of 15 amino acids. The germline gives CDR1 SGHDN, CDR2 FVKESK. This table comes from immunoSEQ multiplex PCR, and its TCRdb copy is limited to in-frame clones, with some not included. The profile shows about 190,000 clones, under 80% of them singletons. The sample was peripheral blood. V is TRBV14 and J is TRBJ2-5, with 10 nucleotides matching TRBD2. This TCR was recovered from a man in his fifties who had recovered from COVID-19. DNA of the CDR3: TGTGCCAGCAGCCCAGGACTAGCGGTCCAAGAGACCCAGTACTTC. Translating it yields CASSPGLAVQETQYF.